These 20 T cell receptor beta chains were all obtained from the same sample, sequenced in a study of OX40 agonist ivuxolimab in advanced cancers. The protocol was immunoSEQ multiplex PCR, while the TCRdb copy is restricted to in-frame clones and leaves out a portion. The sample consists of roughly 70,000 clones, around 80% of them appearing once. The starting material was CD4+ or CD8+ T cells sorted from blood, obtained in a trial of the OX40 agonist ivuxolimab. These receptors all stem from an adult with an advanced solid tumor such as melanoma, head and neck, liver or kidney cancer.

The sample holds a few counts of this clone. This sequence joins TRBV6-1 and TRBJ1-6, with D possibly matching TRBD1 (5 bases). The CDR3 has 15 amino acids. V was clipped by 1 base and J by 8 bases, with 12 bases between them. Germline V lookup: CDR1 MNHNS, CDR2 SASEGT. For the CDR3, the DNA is TGTGCCAGCAGTGAAGGGGGGGGGTCTTATTCACCCCTCCACTTT. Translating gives CASSEGGGSYSPLHF.

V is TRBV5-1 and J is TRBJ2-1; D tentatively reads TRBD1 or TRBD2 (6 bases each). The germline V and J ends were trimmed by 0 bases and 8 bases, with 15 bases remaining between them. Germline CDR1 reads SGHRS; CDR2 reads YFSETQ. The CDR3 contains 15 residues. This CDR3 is CASSLVGGPGDEQFF. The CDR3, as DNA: TGCGCCAGCAGCTTGGTCGGGGGCCCGGGGGATGAGCAGTTCTTC.

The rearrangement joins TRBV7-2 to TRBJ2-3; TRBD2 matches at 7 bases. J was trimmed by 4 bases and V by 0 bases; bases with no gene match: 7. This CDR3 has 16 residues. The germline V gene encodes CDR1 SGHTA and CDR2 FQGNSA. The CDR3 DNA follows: TGTGCCAGCAGCTTAGCGGGGGGGTCAACCCCAGATACGCAGTATTTT. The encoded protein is CASSLAGGSTPDTQYF.

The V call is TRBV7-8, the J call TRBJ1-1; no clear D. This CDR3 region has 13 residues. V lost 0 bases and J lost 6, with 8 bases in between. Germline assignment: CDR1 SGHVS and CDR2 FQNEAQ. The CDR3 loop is CASSLAVWAEAFF. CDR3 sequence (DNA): TGTGCCAGCAGCTTAGCCGTTTGGGCTGAAGCTTTCTTT.

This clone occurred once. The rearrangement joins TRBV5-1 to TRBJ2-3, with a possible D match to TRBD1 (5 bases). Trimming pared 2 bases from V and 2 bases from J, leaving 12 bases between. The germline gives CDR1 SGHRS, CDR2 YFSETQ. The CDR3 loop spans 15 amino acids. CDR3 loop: CASSFQDTTTDTQYF. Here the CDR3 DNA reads TGCGCCAGCAGCTTTCAGGACACCACCACAGATACGCAGTATTTT.

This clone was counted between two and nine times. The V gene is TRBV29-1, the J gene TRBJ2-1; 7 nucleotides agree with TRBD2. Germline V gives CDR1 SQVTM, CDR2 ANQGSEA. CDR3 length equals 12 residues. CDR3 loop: CQAGERYNEQFF. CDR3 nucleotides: TGCCAGGCGGGGGAACGATACAATGAGCAGTTCTTC.

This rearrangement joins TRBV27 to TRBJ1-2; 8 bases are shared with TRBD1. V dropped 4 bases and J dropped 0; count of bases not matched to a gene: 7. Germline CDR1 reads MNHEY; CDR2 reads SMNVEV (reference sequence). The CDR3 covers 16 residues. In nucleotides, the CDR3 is TGTGCCAGCAGTTCCCTCGGGGACAGGACTAACTATGGCTACACCTTC. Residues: CASSSLGDRTNYGYTF.

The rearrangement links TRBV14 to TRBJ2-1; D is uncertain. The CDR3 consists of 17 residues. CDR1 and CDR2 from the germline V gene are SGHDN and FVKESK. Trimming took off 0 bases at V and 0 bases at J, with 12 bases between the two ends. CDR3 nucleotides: TGTGCCAGCAGCCAAGATCGTCGGCTAGACTCCTACAATGAGCAGTTCTTC. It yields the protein CASSQDRRLDSYNEQFF.

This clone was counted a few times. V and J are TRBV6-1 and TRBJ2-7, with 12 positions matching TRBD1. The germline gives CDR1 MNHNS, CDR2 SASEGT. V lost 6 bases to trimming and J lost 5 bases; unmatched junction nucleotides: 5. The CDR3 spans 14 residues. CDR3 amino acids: CASRLGQGAHEQYF. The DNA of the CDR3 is TGTGCCAGCAGGTTGGGACAGGGGGCCCACGAGCAGTACTTC.

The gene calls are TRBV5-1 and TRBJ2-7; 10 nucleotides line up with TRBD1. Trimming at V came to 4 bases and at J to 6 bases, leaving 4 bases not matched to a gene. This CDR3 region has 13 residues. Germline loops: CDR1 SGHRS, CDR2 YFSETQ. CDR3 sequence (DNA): TGCGCCAGCAGCACTGACAGGGGGCTCGAGCAGTACTTC. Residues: CASSTDRGLEQYF.

CDR3 bases: TGTGCCACCAGCAGAGAGAAGAGGGCCTACGAGCAGTACTTC. Translating it yields CATSREKRAYEQYF. V gene TRBV15 combines with J gene TRBJ2-7, with a possible D match to TRBD2 (5 bases). Germline CDR1 reads LNHNV; CDR2 reads YYDKDF (reference sequence). Trimming pared 0 bases from V and 2 bases from J, leaving 8 bases between. The CDR3 sequence is 14 residues long.

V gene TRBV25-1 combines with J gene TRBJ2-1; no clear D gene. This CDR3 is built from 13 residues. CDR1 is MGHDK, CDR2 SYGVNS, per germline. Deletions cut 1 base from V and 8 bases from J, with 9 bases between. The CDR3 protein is CASSEWVGHEQFF. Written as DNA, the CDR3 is TGTGCCAGCAGTGAATGGGTAGGCCATGAGCAGTTCTTC.

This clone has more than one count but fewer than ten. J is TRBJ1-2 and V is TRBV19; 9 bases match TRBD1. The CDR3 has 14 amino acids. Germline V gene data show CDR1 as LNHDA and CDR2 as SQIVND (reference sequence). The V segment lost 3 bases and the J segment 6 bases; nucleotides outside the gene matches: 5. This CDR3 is CASSIGTGKDGYTF. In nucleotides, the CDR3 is TGTGCCAGTAGTATCGGGACAGGGAAGGATGGCTACACCTTC.

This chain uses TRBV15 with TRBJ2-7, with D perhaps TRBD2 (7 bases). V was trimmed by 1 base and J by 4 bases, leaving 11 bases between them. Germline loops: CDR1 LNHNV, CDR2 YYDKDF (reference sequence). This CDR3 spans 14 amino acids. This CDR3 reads CATSRGGGAYEQYF. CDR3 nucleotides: TGTGCCACCAGCAGAGGAGGGGGGGCGTACGAGCAGTACTTC.

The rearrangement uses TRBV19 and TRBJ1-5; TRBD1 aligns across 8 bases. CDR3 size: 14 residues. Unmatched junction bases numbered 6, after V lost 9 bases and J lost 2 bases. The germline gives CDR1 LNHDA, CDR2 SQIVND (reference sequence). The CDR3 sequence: CASAGGAGNQPQHF. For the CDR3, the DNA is TGTGCCAGCGCAGGGGGCGCCGGCAATCAGCCCCAGCATTTT. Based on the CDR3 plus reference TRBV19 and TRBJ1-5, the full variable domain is DGGITQSPKYLFRKEGQNVTLSCEQNLNHDAMYWYRQDPGQGLRLIYYSQIVNDFQKGDIAEGYSVSREKKESFPLTVTSAQKNPTAFYLCASAGGAGNQPQHFGDGTRLSIL.

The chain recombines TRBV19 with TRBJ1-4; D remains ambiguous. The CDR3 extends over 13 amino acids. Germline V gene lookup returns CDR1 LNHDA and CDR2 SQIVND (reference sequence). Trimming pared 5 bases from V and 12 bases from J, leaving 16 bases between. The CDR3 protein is CASSHRQVGELFF. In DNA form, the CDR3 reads TGTGCCAGTAGTCATCGACAAGTGGGAGAACTGTTTTTT.

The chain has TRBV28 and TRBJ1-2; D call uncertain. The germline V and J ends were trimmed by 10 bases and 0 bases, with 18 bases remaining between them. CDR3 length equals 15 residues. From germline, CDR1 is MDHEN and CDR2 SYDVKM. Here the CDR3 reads CAITTKDTTNYGYTF. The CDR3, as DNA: TGTGCCATCACCACAAAAGACACGACTAACTATGGCTACACCTTC.

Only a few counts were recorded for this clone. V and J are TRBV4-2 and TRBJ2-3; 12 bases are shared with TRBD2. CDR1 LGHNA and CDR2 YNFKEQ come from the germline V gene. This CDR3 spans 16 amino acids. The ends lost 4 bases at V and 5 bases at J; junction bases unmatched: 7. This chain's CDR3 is CASSRASGGAEDTQYF. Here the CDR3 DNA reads TGTGCCAGCAGCCGCGCTAGCGGGGGGGCGGAAGATACGCAGTATTTT.

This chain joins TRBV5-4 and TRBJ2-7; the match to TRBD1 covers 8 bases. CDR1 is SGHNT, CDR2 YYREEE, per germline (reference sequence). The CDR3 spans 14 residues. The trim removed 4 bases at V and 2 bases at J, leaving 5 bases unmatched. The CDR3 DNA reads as TGTGCCAGCAGCGGGGGACAGGCCACCTACGAGCAGTACTTC. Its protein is CASSGGQATYEQYF.

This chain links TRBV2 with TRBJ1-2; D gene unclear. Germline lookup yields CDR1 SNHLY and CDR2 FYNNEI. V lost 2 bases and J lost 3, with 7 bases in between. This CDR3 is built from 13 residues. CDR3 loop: CASSELQHYGYTF. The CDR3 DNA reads TGTGCCAGCAGTGAACTGCAACACTATGGCTACACCTTC.